A single sample gave rise to the 7 T cell receptor beta chains below, sequenced in a study of shared clonotypes between healthy human individuals. Method: immunoSEQ multiplex PCR; TCRdb's copy keeps in-frame clones and lacks some. The sample contains around 1.6 million clones, approximately 98% of which appear only once. The material sequenced was naive CD4+ T cells sorted from blood. Sample subset: CD45RA+ positively selected. The receptors were gathered from a man aged 25-45 years in good health.

This chain uses TRBV5-1 with TRBJ1-2, with D unresolved. The CDR3 runs 13 residues. Trimming left V 1 base short and J 1 base short, with 5 bases between. The germline gives CDR1 SGHRS, CDR2 YFSETQ. The CDR3 DNA reads TGCGCCAGCAGCTTGCACCGTAACTATGGCTACACCTTC. It encodes CASSLHRNYGYTF.

The V gene is TRBV9, the J gene TRBJ1-4; possibly TRBD1 for D (5 bases). Trimming cost V 5 bases and J 3 bases, with 14 bases left between them. Germline V gives CDR1 SGDLS, CDR2 YYNGEE. This CDR3 is 15 amino acids long. The CDR3 nucleotides read TGTGCCAGCAGTAGGGGACCACGATCTAATGAAAAACTGTTTTTT. It is translated as CASSRGPRSNEKLFF.

This sequence joins TRBV25-1 and TRBJ2-7, with a possible D match to TRBD2 (5 bases). Germline V gene data show CDR1 as MGHDK and CDR2 as SYGVNS. CDR3 length: 16 amino acids. The germline V and J ends were trimmed by 2 bases and 2 bases, with 16 bases remaining between them. Here the CDR3 reads CASSEATVSATYEQYF. For the CDR3, the DNA is TGTGCCAGCAGTGAAGCTACCGTTAGCGCTACCTACGAGCAGTACTTC.

This clone occurred once. The rearrangement joins TRBV30 to TRBJ2-5; D is possibly TRBD1 (5 bases). The V and J ends lost 5 bases and 1 base respectively, with 11 bases between them. This CDR3 region has 13 residues. Germline V CDR1 and CDR2: GTSNPN, SVGIG (reference sequence). CDR3 sequence: CAWGIGAQETQYF. In DNA form, the CDR3 reads TGTGCCTGGGGGATAGGGGCCCAAGAGACCCAGTACTTC.

V gene TRBV4-1 combines with J gene TRBJ1-4; D uncertain. The CDR3 spans 15 residues. The germline V gene encodes CDR1 MGHRA and CDR2 YSYEKL. Trimming pared 3 bases from V and 7 bases from J, leaving 15 bases between. The CDR3 is CASSHPLLTGEKLFF. CDR3 DNA sequence: TGCGCCAGCAGCCATCCTTTATTGACTGGTGAAAAACTGTTTTTT.

The rearrangement joins TRBV30 to TRBJ2-5, with unresolved D. V shed 4 bases and J shed 1 base, with 16 bases lying between them. CDR1 is GTSNPN and CDR2 is SVGIG in the germline V gene (reference sequence). The CDR3 spans 15 residues. DNA for the CDR3: TGTGCCTGGACTCACTTGCGGCAGAGCCAAGAGACCCAGTACTTC. Translating gives CAWTHLRQSQETQYF.

The chain is built from TRBV5-1 and TRBJ1-2, with 9 bases matching TRBD1. Trimming cost V 4 bases and J 6 bases; bases outside gene matches: 7. From germline, CDR1 is SGHRS and CDR2 YFSETQ. This CDR3 contains 14 residues. The CDR3: CASSPNRGRNGYTF. The CDR3, as DNA: TGCGCCAGCAGCCCCAACAGGGGGCGTAATGGCTACACCTTC.